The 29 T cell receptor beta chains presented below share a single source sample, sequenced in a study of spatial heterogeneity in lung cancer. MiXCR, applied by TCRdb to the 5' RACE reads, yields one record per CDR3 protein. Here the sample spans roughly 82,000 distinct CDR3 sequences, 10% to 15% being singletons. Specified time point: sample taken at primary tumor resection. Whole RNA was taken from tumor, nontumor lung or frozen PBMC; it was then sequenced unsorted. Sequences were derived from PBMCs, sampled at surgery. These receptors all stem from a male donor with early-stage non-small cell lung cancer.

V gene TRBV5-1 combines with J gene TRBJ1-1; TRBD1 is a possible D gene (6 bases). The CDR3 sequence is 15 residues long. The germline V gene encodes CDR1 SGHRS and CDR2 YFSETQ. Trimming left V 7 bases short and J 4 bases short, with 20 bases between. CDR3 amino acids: CASGPLGGKGTEAFF. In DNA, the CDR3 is TGCGCCAGCGGCCCGCTAGGGGGAAAAGGCACTGAAGCTTTCTTT.

In DNA, the CDR3 is TGTGCCAGCAGAAGGACAGGGGAAAATGGCTACACCTTC. As protein: CASRRTGENGYTF. The rearrangement uses TRBV5-4 and TRBJ1-2; 9 nucleotides match TRBD1. J was trimmed by 6 bases and V by 5 bases; bases with no gene match: 5. CDR3 length equals 13 residues. The germline CDR1 and CDR2 sequences are SGHNT and YYREEE (reference sequence). The full variable domain, completed using reference TRBV5-4 and TRBJ1-2, is ETGVTQSPTHLIKTRGQQVTLRCSSQSGHNTVSWYQQALGQGPQFIFQYYREEENGRGNFPPRFSGLQFPNYSSELNVNALELDDSALYLCASRRTGENGYTFGSGTRLTVV.

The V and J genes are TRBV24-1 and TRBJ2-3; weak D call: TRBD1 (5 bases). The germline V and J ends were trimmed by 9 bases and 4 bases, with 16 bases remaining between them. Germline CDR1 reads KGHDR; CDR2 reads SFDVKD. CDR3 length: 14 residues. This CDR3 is CATAEPGRPDTQYF. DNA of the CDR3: TGTGCCACCGCCGAGCCAGGGCGCCCAGATACGCAGTATTTT.

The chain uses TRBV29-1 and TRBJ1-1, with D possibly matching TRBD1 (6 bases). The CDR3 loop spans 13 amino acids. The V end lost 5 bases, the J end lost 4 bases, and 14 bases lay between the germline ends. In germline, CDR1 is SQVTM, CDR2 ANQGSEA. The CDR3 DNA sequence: TGCAGCGTTAAACAGGGAGATGGCACTGAAGCTTTCTTT. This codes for CSVKQGDGTEAFF.

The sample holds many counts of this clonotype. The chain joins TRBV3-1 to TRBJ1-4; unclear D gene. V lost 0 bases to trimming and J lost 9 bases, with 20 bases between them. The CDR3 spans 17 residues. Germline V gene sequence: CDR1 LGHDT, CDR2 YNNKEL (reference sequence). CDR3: CASSQENSGKSDQKLFF. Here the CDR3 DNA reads TGTGCCAGCAGCCAAGAAAATTCCGGAAAGAGCGATCAAAAACTGTTTTTT.

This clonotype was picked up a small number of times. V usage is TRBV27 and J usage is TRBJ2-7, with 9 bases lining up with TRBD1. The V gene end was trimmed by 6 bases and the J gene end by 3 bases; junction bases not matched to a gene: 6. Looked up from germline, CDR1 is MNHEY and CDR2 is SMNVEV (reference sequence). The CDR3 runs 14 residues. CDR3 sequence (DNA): TGTGCCAGCAGCATCGGACAGGGGAACTACGAGCAGTACTTC. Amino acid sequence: CASSIGQGNYEQYF.

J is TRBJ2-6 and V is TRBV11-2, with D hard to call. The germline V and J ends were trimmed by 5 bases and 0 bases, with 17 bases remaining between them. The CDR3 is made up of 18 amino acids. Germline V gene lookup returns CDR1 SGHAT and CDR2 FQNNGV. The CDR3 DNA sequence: TGTGCCAGCAGCCAAACAACGGACGGGTTCTCTGGGGCCAACGTCCTGACTTTC. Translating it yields CASSQTTDGFSGANVLTF.

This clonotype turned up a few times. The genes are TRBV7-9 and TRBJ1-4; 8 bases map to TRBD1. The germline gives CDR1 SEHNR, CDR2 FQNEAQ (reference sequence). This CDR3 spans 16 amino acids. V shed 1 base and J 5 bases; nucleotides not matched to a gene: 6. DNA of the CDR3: TGTGCCAGCAGCTTAGTGGGGGCAGGGGGCAATGAAAAACTGTTTTTT. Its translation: CASSLVGAGGNEKLFF.

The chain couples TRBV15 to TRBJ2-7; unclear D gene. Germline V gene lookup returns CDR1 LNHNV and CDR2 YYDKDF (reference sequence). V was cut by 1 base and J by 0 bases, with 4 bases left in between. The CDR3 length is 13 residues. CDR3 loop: CATSRVNSYEQYF. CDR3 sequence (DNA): TGTGCCACCAGCAGAGTTAACTCCTACGAGCAGTACTTC.

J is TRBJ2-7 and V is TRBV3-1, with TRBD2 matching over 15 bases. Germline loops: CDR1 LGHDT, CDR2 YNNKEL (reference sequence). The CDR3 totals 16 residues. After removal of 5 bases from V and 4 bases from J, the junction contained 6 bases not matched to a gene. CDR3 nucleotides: TGTGCCAGCAGCGTTGGACTAGCGGGGGGGATTTACGAGCAGTACTTC. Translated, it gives CASSVGLAGGIYEQYF.

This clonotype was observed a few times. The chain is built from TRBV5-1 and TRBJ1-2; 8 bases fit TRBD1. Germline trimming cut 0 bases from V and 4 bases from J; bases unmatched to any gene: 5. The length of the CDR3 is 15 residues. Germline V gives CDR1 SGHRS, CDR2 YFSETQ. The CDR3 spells CASSLEAGGVYGYTF. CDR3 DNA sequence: TGCGCCAGCAGCTTGGAGGCAGGGGGCGTCTATGGCTACACCTTC.

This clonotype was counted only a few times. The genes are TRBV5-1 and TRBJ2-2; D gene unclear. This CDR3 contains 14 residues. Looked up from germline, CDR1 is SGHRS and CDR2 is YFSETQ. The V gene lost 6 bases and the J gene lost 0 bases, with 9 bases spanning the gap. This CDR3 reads CASTEVSNTGELFF. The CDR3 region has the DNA TGCGCCAGCACAGAGGTCTCGAACACCGGGGAGCTGTTTTTT.

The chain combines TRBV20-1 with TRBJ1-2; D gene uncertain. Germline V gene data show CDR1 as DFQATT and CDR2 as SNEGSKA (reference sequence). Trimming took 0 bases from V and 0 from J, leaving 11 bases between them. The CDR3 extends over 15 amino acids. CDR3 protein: CSARDTPTTNYGYTF. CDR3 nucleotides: TGCAGTGCTAGAGATACCCCGACGACTAACTATGGCTACACCTTC.

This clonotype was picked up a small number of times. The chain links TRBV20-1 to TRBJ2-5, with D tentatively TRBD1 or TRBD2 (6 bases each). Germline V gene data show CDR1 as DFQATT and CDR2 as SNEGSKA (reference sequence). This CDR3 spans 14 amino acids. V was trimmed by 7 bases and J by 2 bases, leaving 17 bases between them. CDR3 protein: CSGGGTTIQETQYF. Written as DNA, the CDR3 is TGCAGTGGAGGGGGGACAACTATTCAAGAGACCCAGTACTTC.

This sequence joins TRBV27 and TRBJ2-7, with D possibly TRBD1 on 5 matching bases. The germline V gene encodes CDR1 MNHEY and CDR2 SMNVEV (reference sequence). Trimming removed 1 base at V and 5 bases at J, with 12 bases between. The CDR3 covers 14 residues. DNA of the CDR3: TGTGCCAGCAGTTTATGGTCCCAGGGAAACGAGCAGTACTTC. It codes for CASSLWSQGNEQYF.

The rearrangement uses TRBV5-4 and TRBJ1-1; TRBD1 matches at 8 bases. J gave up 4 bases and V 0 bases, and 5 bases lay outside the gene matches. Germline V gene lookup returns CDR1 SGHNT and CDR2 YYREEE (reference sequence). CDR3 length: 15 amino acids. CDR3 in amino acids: CASSLAQGAGTEAFF. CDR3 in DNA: TGTGCCAGCAGCTTGGCCCAGGGGGCAGGCACTGAAGCTTTCTTT. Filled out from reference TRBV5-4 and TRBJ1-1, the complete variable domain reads ETGVTQSPTHLIKTRGQQVTLRCSSQSGHNTVSWYQQALGQGPQFIFQYYREEENGRGNFPPRFSGLQFPNYSSELNVNALELDDSALYLCASSLAQGAGTEAFFGQGTRLTVV.

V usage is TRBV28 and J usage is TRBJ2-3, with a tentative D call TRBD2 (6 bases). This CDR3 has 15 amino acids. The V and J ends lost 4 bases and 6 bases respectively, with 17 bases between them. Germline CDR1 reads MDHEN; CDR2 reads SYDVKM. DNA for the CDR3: TGTGCCAGCAGTTATCGGGACTCCCGGGGGGATACGCAGTATTTT. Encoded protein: CASSYRDSRGDTQYF.

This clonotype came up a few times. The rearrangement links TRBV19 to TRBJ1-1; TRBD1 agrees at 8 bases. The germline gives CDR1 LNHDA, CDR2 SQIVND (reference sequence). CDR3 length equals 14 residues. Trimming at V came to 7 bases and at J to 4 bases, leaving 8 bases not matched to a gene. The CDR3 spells CASNLQGASTEAFF. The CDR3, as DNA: TGTGCCAGTAATCTTCAGGGGGCGAGCACTGAAGCTTTCTTT.

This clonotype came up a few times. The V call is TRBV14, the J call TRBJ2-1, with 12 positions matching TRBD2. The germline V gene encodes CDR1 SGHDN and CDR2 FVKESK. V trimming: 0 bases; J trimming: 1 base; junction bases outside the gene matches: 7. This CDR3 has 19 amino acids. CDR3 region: CASSQDTSGRPSSYNEQFF. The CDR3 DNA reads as TGTGCCAGCAGCCAAGATACTAGCGGGAGGCCATCTTCCTACAATGAGCAGTTCTTC.

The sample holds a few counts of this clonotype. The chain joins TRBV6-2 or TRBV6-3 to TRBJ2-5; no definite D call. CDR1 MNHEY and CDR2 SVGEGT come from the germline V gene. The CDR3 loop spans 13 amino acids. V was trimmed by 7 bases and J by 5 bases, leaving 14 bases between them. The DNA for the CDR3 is TGTGCCAGCACCCTCGATGGGGTGGAGACCCAGTACTTC. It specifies CASTLDGVETQYF.

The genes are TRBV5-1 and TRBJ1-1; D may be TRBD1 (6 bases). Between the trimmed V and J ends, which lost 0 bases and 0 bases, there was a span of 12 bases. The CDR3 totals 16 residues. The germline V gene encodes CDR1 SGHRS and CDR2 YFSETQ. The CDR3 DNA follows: TGCGCCAGCAGCTTGGTCCCTGACAGGATGAACACTGAAGCTTTCTTT. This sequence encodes CASSLVPDRMNTEAFF. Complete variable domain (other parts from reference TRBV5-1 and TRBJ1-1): KAGVTQTPRYLIKTRGQQVTLSCSPISGHRSVSWYQQTPGQGLQFLFEYFSETQRNKGNFPGRFSGRQFSNSRSEMNVSTLELGDSALYLCASSLVPDRMNTEAFFGQGTRLTVV.

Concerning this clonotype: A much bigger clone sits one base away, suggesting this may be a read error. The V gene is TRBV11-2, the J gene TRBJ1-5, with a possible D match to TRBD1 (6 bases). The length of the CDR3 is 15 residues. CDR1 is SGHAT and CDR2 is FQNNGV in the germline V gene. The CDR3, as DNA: TGTGCCAGCAGCTTAGAACAGGGAAACAATCAGCCCCGGCATTTT. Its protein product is CASSLEQGNNQPRHF.

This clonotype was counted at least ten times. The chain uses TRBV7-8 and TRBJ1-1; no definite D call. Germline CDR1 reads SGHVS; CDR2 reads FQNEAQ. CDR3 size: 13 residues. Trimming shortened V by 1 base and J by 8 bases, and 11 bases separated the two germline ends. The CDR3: CASSLEGHLEAFF. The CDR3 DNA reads TGTGCCAGCAGCTTAGAGGGTCACCTCGAAGCTTTCTTT.

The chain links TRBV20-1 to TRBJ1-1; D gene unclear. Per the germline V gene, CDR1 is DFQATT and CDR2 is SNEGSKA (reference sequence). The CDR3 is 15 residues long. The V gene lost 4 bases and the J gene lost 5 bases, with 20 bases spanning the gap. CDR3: CSATMMEGRGTEAFF. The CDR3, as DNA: TGCAGTGCTACAATGATGGAGGGCCGCGGAACTGAAGCTTTCTTT.

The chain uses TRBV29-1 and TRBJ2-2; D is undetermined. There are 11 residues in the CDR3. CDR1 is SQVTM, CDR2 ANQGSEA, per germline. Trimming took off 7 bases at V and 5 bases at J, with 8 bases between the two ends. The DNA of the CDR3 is TGCAGCGCGAGCTGGACCGGGGAGCTGTTTTTT. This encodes CSASWTGELFF.

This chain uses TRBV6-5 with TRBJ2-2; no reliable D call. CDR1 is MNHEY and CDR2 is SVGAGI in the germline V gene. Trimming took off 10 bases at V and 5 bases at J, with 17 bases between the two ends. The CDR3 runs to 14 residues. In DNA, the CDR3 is TGTGCCACCGCTCAGAGCCTTAGGACCGGGGAGCTGTTTTTT. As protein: CATAQSLRTGELFF.

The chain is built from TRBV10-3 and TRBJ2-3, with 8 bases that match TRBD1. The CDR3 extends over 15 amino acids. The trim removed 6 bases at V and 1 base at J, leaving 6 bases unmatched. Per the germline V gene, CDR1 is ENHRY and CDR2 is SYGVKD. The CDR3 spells CAIRGTTGGTDTQYF. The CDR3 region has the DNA TGTGCCATCAGGGGGACGACAGGGGGCACAGATACGCAGTATTTT.

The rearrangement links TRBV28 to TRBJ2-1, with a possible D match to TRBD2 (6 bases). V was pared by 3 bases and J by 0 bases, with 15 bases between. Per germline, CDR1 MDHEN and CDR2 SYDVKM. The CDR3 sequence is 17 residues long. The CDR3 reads CASSFPGTGSSYNEQFF. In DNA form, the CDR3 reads TGTGCCAGCAGTTTCCCCGGGACTGGGAGCTCCTACAATGAGCAGTTCTTC.

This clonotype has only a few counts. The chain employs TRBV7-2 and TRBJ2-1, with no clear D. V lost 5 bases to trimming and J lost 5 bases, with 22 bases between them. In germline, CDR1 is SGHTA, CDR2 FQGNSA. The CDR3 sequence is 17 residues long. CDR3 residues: CASSPFPQPPLDNEQFF. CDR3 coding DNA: TGTGCCAGCAGCCCTTTCCCCCAGCCACCTTTGGACAATGAGCAGTTCTTC.